The next 15 T cell receptor beta chains were all read from a single sample in a study of T cells in Graves' hyperthyroidism and ophthalmopathy. What was amplified from RNA transcripts were TCR beta CDR3 regions. The HTBI primer set drove a first-round RT-PCR of the TCR CDR3. MiXCR was run by TCRdb on the multiplex PCR reads, yielding one entry per CDR3 protein. Of 550,000 to 600,000 distinct CDR3 sequences detected, 16% appear once; the ten largest clones hold more than 15%. The specimen sequenced was blood. The origin of the receptors is a woman under 30 with Graves' hyperthyroidism.

This clonotype was seen a few times. The chain joins TRBV20-1 to TRBJ2-1; 10 positions match TRBD2. V lost 0 bases and J lost 2; bases outside the gene matches: 7. Germline CDR1 is DFQATT and CDR2 is SNEGSKA (reference sequence). This CDR3 contains 17 residues. The CDR3 reads CSARDASGRHPYNEQFF. CDR3 bases: TGCAGTGCTAGAGATGCTAGCGGGAGACATCCCTACAATGAGCAGTTCTTC.

This clonotype was found a few times. The chain couples TRBV4-1 to TRBJ2-5; D might be TRBD2 (6 bases). Germline V gives CDR1 MGHRA, CDR2 YSYEKL. CDR3 size: 16 residues. V lost 4 bases and J lost 4, with 19 bases in between. CDR3 sequence reads: CASSPGGLGGVETQYF. DNA for the CDR3: TGCGCCAGCAGCCCCGGGGGACTGGGGGGAGTAGAGACCCAGTACTTC.

There are a few counts of this clonotype. CDR3 sequence: CASSRAGGYYNEQFF. As DNA, the CDR3 is TGTGCCAGCAGCCGAGCGGGGGGGTACTACAATGAGCAGTTCTTC. This sequence joins TRBV7-3 and TRBJ2-1, with 10 bases that match TRBD2. V lost 5 bases to trimming and J lost 3 bases; unmatched junction nucleotides: 4. CDR3 length: 15 residues. CDR1 is SGHTA and CDR2 is FQGTGA in the germline V gene.

The chain links TRBV12-3 or TRBV12-4 to TRBJ2-7, with 13 bases fitting TRBD2. Losses at the gene ends were 6 bases for V and 5 bases for J; bases not matched to a gene: 13. This CDR3 spans 17 amino acids. CDR3 nucleotide sequence: TGTGCCAGCAGCGGACTAGCGGGAGCTAGAATGGTCCACGAGCAGTACTTC. It encodes CASSGLAGARMVHEQYF.

V usage is TRBV7-9 and J usage is TRBJ2-7; 7 bases agree with TRBD2. The germline V gene has CDR1 SEHNR and CDR2 FQNEAQ (reference sequence). This CDR3 spans 18 amino acids. With V trimmed by 5 bases and J by 0 bases, 16 bases remained unmatched. The CDR3 here is CASSPKFRWRGSSYEQYF. Written as DNA, the CDR3 is TGTGCCAGCAGCCCCAAATTCCGATGGCGGGGGAGCTCCTACGAGCAGTACTTC.

This clonotype was seen ten or more times. The V and J genes are TRBV6-1 and TRBJ1-2, with TRBD1 matching over 10 bases. CDR1 and CDR2 from the germline V gene are MNHNS and SASEGT. The V segment lost 7 bases and the J segment 8 bases; nucleotides outside the gene matches: 7. This CDR3 has 13 amino acids. CDR3 protein: CASTHRDRGGYTF. CDR3 sequence (DNA): TGTGCCAGCACTCACCGGGACAGGGGCGGCTACACCTTC.

V gene TRBV24-1 combines with J gene TRBJ2-1; 14 bases agree with TRBD2. The CDR3 contains 16 residues. Germline values: CDR1 KGHDR, CDR2 SFDVKD. Losses at the gene ends were 4 bases for V and 7 bases for J; bases not matched to a gene: 5. The chain's CDR3 is CATSDPGTSGGNEQFF. CDR3 DNA: TGTGCCACCAGTGACCCAGGGACTAGCGGGGGTAATGAGCAGTTCTTC.

The V call is TRBV19, the J call TRBJ2-3; 14 bases agree with TRBD2. Germline CDR1 is LNHDA and CDR2 is SQIVND (reference sequence). V lost 7 bases and J lost 1; bases outside the gene matches: 16. The CDR3 runs to 20 residues. This CDR3 reads CASTNEPGLAGELRTDTQYF. The CDR3 coding sequence is TGTGCCAGTACCAATGAACCGGGACTAGCGGGGGAGCTCCGCACAGATACGCAGTATTTT. Together with reference TRBV19 and TRBJ2-3, the CDR3 gives the full variable domain: DGGITQSPKYLFRKEGQNVTLSCEQNLNHDAMYWYRQDPGQGLRLIYYSQIVNDFQKGDIAEGYSVSREKKESFPLTVTSAQKNPTAFYLCASTNEPGLAGELRTDTQYFGPGTRLTVL.

The V and J genes are TRBV7-9 and TRBJ2-3; TRBD2 aligns across 7 bases. Trimming at V came to 5 bases and at J to 2 bases, leaving 7 bases not matched to a gene. The CDR3 has 15 amino acids. CDR1 and CDR2 (germline): SEHNR, FQNEAQ (reference sequence). The CDR3 is CASSVSGTNTDTQYF. CDR3 DNA sequence: TGTGCCAGCAGCGTTTCCGGGACTAACACAGATACGCAGTATTTT.

This clonotype was seen repeatedly, ten times or more. The V and J genes are TRBV5-1 and TRBJ1-1; D may be TRBD1 (6 bases). Germline V gene data show CDR1 as SGHRS and CDR2 as YFSETQ. This CDR3 has 15 amino acids. V was cut by 0 bases and J by 1 base, with 10 bases left in between. CDR3 coding DNA: TGCGCCAGCAGCTTGGATGGACAGCAGAACACTGAAGCTTTCTTT. Encoded protein: CASSLDGQQNTEAFF.

This clonotype was observed at least ten times. The chain recombines TRBV5-1 with TRBJ2-1, with TRBD1 matching over 8 bases. Germline V gene data show CDR1 as SGHRS and CDR2 as YFSETQ. The J segment lost 7 bases and the V segment lost 0 bases, leaving 6 bases of the junction unmatched. CDR3 size: 15 residues. CDR3 DNA: TGCGCCAGCAGCTTGGCCCCAGGGGGCGCGAATGAGCAGTTCTTC. Translation: CASSLAPGGANEQFF.

V and J are TRBV7-2 and TRBJ1-4; D is undetermined. Trimming shortened V by 0 bases and J by 4 bases, and 9 bases separated the two germline ends. In germline, CDR1 is SGHTA, CDR2 FQGNSA. The CDR3 covers 15 residues. CDR3 bases: TGTGCCAGCAGCTTAGCGCTTACAGATAATGAAAAACTGTTTTTT. Translation gives CASSLALTDNEKLFF.

This clonotype has ten or more counts. The rearrangement joins TRBV28 to TRBJ2-2; D uncertain. The germline V and J ends were trimmed by 5 bases and 6 bases, with 22 bases remaining between them. The germline V gene has CDR1 MDHEN and CDR2 SYDVKM. This CDR3 has 17 residues. CDR3 region: CASSQPRTPRVAGELFF. The DNA for the CDR3 is TGTGCCAGCAGTCAACCTAGGACCCCTCGTGTCGCCGGGGAGCTGTTTTTT.

J is TRBJ1-6 and V is TRBV20-1, with D tentatively TRBD1 (5 bases). CDR3 length equals 15 residues. Germline V gene lookup returns CDR1 DFQATT and CDR2 SNEGSKA (reference sequence). The V end was cut by 2 bases, the J end by 5 bases, with 13 bases between. CDR3 in amino acids: CSARPGTAHNSPLHF. CDR3 DNA: TGCAGTGCTAGACCCGGGACGGCCCATAATTCACCCCTCCACTTT.

This clonotype was detected ten times or more. V is TRBV20-1 and J is TRBJ2-1, with 8 nucleotides matching TRBD2. The junction had 7 bases not matched to a gene; V was cut back by 6 bases and J by 0 bases. CDR3 length: 15 amino acids. Germline CDR1 and CDR2: DFQATT and SNEGSKA (reference sequence). DNA for the CDR3: TGCAGTGCCGAGGGACTAGAGAGCTCCTACAATGAGCAGTTCTTC. Translation: CSAEGLESSYNEQFF.